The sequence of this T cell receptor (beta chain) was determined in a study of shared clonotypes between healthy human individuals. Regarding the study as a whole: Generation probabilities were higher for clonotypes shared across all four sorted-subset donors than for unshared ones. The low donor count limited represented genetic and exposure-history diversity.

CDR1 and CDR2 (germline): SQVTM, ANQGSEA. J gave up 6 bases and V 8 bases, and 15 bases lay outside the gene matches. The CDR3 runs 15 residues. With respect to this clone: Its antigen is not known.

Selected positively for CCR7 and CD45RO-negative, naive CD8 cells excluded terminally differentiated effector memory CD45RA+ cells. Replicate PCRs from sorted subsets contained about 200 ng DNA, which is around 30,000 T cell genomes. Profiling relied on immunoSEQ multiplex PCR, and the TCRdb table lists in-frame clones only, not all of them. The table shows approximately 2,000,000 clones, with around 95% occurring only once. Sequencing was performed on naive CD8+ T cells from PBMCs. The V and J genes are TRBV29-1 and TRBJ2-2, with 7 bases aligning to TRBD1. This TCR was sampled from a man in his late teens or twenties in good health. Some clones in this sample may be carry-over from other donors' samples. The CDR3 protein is CSIRNRDRVPGELFF. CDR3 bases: TGCAGCATACGTAACCGGGACAGAGTCCCCGGGGAGCTGTTTTTT.